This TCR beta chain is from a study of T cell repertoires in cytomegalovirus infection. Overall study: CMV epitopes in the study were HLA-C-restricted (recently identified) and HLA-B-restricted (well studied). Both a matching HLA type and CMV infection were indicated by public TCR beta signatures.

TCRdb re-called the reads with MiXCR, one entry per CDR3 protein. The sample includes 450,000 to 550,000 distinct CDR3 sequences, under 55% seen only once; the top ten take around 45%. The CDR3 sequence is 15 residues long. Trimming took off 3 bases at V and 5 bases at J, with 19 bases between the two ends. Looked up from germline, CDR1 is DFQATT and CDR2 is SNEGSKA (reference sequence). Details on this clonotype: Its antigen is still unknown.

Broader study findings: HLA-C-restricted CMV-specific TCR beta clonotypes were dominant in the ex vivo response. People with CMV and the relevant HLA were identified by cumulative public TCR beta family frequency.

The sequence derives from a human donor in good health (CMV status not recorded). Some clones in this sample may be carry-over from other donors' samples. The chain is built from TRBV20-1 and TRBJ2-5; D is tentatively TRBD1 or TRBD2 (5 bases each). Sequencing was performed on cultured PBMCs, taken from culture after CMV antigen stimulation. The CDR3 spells CSASETGTLEETQYF. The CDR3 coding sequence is TGCAGTGCTAGCGAAACCGGGACCTTGGAGGAGACCCAGTACTTC.